This passage covers 11 T cell receptor beta chains from one sample sequenced in a study of vaccination and CD4 T cells after COVID-19. Treatment specified: approximately 9-day PBMC culture with coronavirus spike peptide pools or control peptides (ViraFEST assay). Their target antigens are unknown. With the Oncomine TCR Beta short-read assay, DNA from cultured CD4+ T cells was sequenced. Via MiXCR, TCRdb re-called the PCR reads, giving one row per CDR3 protein. The data show around 19,000 distinct CDR3 sequences, with around 39% seen just once and around 20% held by the top ten. Here the sequenced sample was CD4+ T cells from blood, cultured in vitro, taken before SARS-CoV-2 vaccination. These receptors all come from a human donor who received a COVID-19 vaccine.

This chain connects TRBV6-4 to TRBJ2-3, with TRBD2 matching 9 bases. J lost 3 bases, V lost 6 bases, and 7 bases had no gene match. From germline, CDR1 is MRHNA and CDR2 SNTAGT. The CDR3 totals 15 residues. The DNA for the CDR3 is TGTGCCAGCAGGCGGGAGCGGGGGGCAACAGATACGCAGTATTTT. Amino acids: CASRRERGATDTQYF.

This clonotype was detected a few times. This chain uses TRBV12-5 with TRBJ1-2, with D perhaps matching TRBD1 (5 bases). V was shortened by 2 bases and J by 4 bases, with 14 bases between the two germline ends. Germline assignment: CDR1 LGHNT and CDR2 FRNRAP. The CDR3 loop spans 15 amino acids. CDR3 in DNA: TGTGCTAGTGGTTTGCTCAGAGGGGTCCTCTATGGCTACACCTTC. This sequence encodes CASGLLRGVLYGYTF. The full variable domain, completed using reference TRBV12-5 and TRBJ1-2, is DARVTQTPRHKVTEMGQEVTMRCQPILGHNTVFWYRQTMMQGLELLAYFRNRAPLDDSGMPKDRFSAEMPDATLATLKIQPSEPRDSAVYFCASGLLRGVLYGYTFGSGTRLTVV.

The rearrangement joins TRBV10-2 to TRBJ1-2; D may be TRBD1 (6 bases). Looked up from germline, CDR1 is WSHSY and CDR2 is SAAADI. Deletions cut 6 bases from V and 7 bases from J, with 15 bases between. The CDR3 is made up of 13 amino acids. This CDR3 reads CASSDGGRRGYTF. The CDR3 DNA reads as TGCGCCAGCAGCGACGGGGGGCGGCGTGGCTACACCTTC.

The gene calls are TRBV6-1 and TRBJ2-3, with 9 bases aligning to TRBD1. This CDR3 region has 15 residues. Germline V gives CDR1 MNHNS, CDR2 SASEGT. Trimming took 8 bases from V and 3 from J; bases not matched to a gene: 9. CDR3 coding DNA: TGTGCCAGCGAAGGACAGGGGAGATTTACAGATACGCAGTATTTT. Translated: CASEGQGRFTDTQYF.

This clonotype was counted between two and nine times. V gene TRBV20-1 combines with J gene TRBJ1-3, with D perhaps TRBD1 (5 bases). Trimming stripped 8 bases from V and 0 bases from J, with 11 bases between. CDR3 length equals 13 residues. Germline assignment: CDR1 DFQATT and CDR2 SNEGSKA (reference sequence). CDR3: CSHRTNSGNTIYF. CDR3 in DNA: TGCAGTCACAGGACCAACTCTGGAAACACCATATATTTT.

This clonotype was detected only a few times. The chain carries TRBV7-2 and TRBJ2-2; 8 nucleotides match TRBD2. Trimming cost V 2 bases and J 3 bases; bases outside gene matches: 5. Per germline, CDR1 SGHTA and CDR2 FQGNSA. The CDR3 runs 16 residues. CDR3 DNA sequence: TGTGCCAGCAGCTTATCGGGGGGGACGGACACCGGGGAGCTGTTTTTT. Translation gives CASSLSGGTDTGELFF. Full variable domain (remainder filled in from reference TRBV7-2 and TRBJ2-2): GAGVSQSPSNKVTEKGKDVELRCDPISGHTALYWYRQSLGQGLEFLIYFQGNSAPDKSGLPSDRFSAERTGGSVSTLTIQRTQQEDSAVYLCASSLSGGTDTGELFFGEGSRLTVL.

The chain employs TRBV3-1 and TRBJ1-6; D unresolved. Trimming took off 2 bases at V and 12 bases at J, with 8 bases between the two ends. CDR3 length: 12 residues. Germline CDR1 and CDR2: LGHDT and YNNKEL (reference sequence). CDR3: CASSQSIGPLHF. The DNA for the CDR3 is TGTGCCAGCAGCCAATCTATAGGACCCCTCCACTTT.

This clonotype was picked up a small number of times. The chain joins TRBV30 to TRBJ1-5; D perhaps matches TRBD1 (5 bases). V shed 1 base and J shed 0 bases, with 7 bases lying between them. This CDR3 comprises 14 residues. The V gene's germline CDR1 is GTSNPN and CDR2 SVGIG (reference sequence). The CDR3 loop reads CAWSEGLSNQPQHF. CDR3 nucleotide sequence: TGTGCCTGGAGTGAGGGGCTTAGCAATCAGCCCCAGCATTTT.

The chain employs TRBV7-9 and TRBJ2-1; 11 bases match TRBD2. CDR1 is SEHNR, CDR2 FQNEAQ, per germline (reference sequence). The length of the CDR3 is 15 residues. Trimming at V came to 5 bases and at J to 4 bases, leaving 4 bases not matched to a gene. The CDR3 region has the DNA TGTGCCAGCAGCCGGGGACTAGCGGTATACAATGAGCAGTTCTTC. Translation gives CASSRGLAVYNEQFF.

The CDR3 nucleotides are TGTGCCAGCAGTCCCCGGGACAGGGGCTACGAGCAGTACTTC. It specifies CASSPRDRGYEQYF. V usage is TRBV12-3 or TRBV12-4 and J usage is TRBJ2-7, with TRBD1 matching over 10 bases. The CDR3 is 14 residues long. The junction had 4 bases not matched to a gene; V was cut back by 5 bases and J by 3 bases.

V and J are TRBV10-3 and TRBJ1-6, with TRBD1 as a possible D gene (5 bases). V was clipped by 3 bases and J by 0 bases, with 18 bases between them. CDR3 length: 19 residues. Germline loops: CDR1 ENHRY, CDR2 SYGVKD. The CDR3 here is CAISEVRGGLSSYNSPLHF. DNA of the CDR3: TGTGCCATCAGTGAAGTTAGGGGAGGACTAAGCTCCTATAATTCACCCCTCCACTTT.